This T cell receptor beta chain was profiled in a study of CD8+ T cells in alopecia areata. cDNA serving as the sequencing template came from extracted, reverse transcribed RNA. Clones were read by immunoSEQ multiplex PCR, and TCRdb kept only the in-frame ones, dropping some. The repertoire includes under 75,000 clones, under 55% of them detected once, and approximately 18% sits in the top ten. In the case of this clone: Its antigen is undetermined.

Study findings and constraints: Alopecia totalis/universalis scalp especially showed more expanded CD8+ clones than normal scalp.

The CDR3 is made up of 14 amino acids. V was clipped by 4 bases and J by 0 bases; unmatched bases: 1. Germline assignment: CDR1 SQVTM and CDR2 ANQGSEA. This clonotype was obtained from a human donor with alopecia areata. The V call is TRBV29-1, the J call TRBJ2-2; 8 bases line up with TRBD1. The sequenced sample was CD8+ T cells sorted from blood, obtained at week 0. The CDR3, as DNA: TGCAGCGTTGTGGACAGGGCGAACACCGGGGAGCTGTTTTTT. The encoded protein is CSVVDRANTGELFF.